The 28 T cell receptor beta chains reported below all come from one sample, sequenced in a study of Graves' ophthalmopathy and Graves' hyperthyroidism. TCR beta CDR3 amplification used RNA transcripts. Second-round multiplex PCR came after a first-round RT-PCR that employed HTBI primers. TCRdb redid the calling of the multiplex PCR reads with MiXCR, one entry per CDR3 protein. The sample yields roughly 400,000 distinct CDR3 sequences, about 17% seen once. Sequenced: peripheral blood. Every receptor here comes from a woman aged 18 to 35 with Graves' ophthalmopathy.

This clonotype has at least ten counts. The CDR3 coding sequence is TGTGCCAGCAGCCGTGTTCAGGGCCTGGACACTGAAGCTTTCTTT. Residues: CASSRVQGLDTEAFF. The gene calls are TRBV6-2 or TRBV6-3 and TRBJ1-1; D is possibly TRBD1 (5 bases). The CDR3 length is 15 residues. Germline values: CDR1 MNHEY, CDR2 SVGEGT. Trimming took off 6 bases at V and 3 bases at J, with 17 bases between the two ends.

This clonotype was recorded at least ten times. This sequence joins TRBV6-5 and TRBJ2-5; perhaps TRBD1 as D (6 bases). Between the trimmed V and J ends, which lost 6 bases and 1 base, there was a span of 12 bases. The CDR3 runs to 14 residues. The V gene's germline CDR1 is MNHEY and CDR2 SVGAGI. CDR3 coding DNA: TGTGCCAGCAGGTGGACAGATATCCAAGAGACCCAGTACTTC. Its protein is CASRWTDIQETQYF.

This clonotype was seen at least ten times. Its ends do not fully match the called genes, so a read error is possible. The gene calls are TRBV7-2 and TRBJ2-5, with 10 bases that match TRBD2. CDR3 length: 16 residues. CDR1 and CDR2 (germline): SGHTA, FQGNSA. In nucleotides, the CDR3 is TGTGCCAGCAGCGTGATCCAGACTAGCGGGCAAGAGACCCGGTACTTC. Residues: CASSVIQTSGQETRYF.

There are many counts of this clonotype. The rearrangement links TRBV27 to TRBJ2-5, with TRBD2 as a possible D gene (5 bases). The CDR3 has 14 residues. Between the trimmed V and J ends, which lost 5 bases and 1 base, there was a span of 11 bases. Germline CDR1 and CDR2: MNHEY and SMNVEV (reference sequence). The CDR3 DNA is TGTGCCAGCAGTCCCGACTATCTCCAAGAGACCCAGTACTTC. Its protein product is CASSPDYLQETQYF.

This rearrangement joins TRBV12-3 or TRBV12-4 to TRBJ1-1; 7 nucleotides agree with TRBD1. CDR3 length equals 14 residues. V shed 6 bases, J shed 1 base, and the junction held 5 bases outside the gene matches. As DNA, the CDR3 is TGTGCCAGCAGAGAGACAGGGACGAACACTGAAGCTTTCTTT. Translated: CASRETGTNTEAFF.

This clonotype showed up many times. The genes are TRBV7-2 and TRBJ1-5; maybe TRBD1 (5 bases). Per the germline V gene, CDR1 is SGHTA and CDR2 is FQGNSA. The V end lost 11 bases, the J end lost 6 bases, and 17 bases lay between the germline ends. The CDR3 consists of 13 residues. The CDR3 protein is CALAEGNGQPQHF. The DNA of the CDR3 is TGTGCCCTAGCTGAGGGGAATGGTCAGCCCCAGCATTTT.

The chain is built from TRBV19 and TRBJ1-1; D unclear. V gave up 6 bases and J gave up 0 bases, with 11 bases separating them. The CDR3 covers 14 residues. Germline V CDR1 and CDR2: LNHDA, SQIVND (reference sequence). CDR3 nucleotides: TGTGCCAGTAGGTCAACATTCATGAACACTGAAGCTTTCTTT. Protein: CASRSTFMNTEAFF.

This clonotype occurred a few times. The V gene is TRBV18, the J gene TRBJ2-7; TRBD1 agrees at 8 bases. The CDR3 length is 14 residues. Germline V lookup: CDR1 KGHSH, CDR2 LQKENI. J was trimmed by 5 bases and V by 3 bases; bases with no gene match: 6. The CDR3 region is CASSPSGGLNEQYF. CDR3 in DNA: TGTGCCAGCTCACCGTCAGGGGGCCTGAACGAGCAGTACTTC.

The genes are TRBV15 and TRBJ1-6; 8 bases agree with TRBD1. Trimming removed 4 bases from V and 8 bases from J; junction bases left unmatched: 1. The CDR3 consists of 13 residues. Germline-derived CDR1 and CDR2 are LNHNV and YYDKDF (reference sequence). CDR3 coding DNA: TGTGCCACCAGCAAGGACAGGGATTCACCCCTCCACTTT. Protein product: CATSKDRDSPLHF.

This clonotype occurred many times. V is TRBV6-1 and J is TRBJ2-2; D is undetermined. CDR1 and CDR2 (germline): MNHNS, SASEGT. This CDR3 contains 15 residues. V was clipped by 3 bases and J by 0 bases, with 8 bases between them. The CDR3 protein is CASSEPVTNTGELFF. In nucleotides, the CDR3 is TGTGCCAGCAGTGAGCCAGTAACGAACACCGGGGAGCTGTTTTTT.

Ten or more counts support this clonotype. The V and J genes are TRBV28 and TRBJ2-7; D gene uncertain. The CDR3 has 17 residues. Trimming removed 3 bases at V and 2 bases at J, with 20 bases between. Germline assignment: CDR1 MDHEN and CDR2 SYDVKM. For the CDR3, the DNA is TGTGCCAGCAGTTTTCTTCCCTCCGGCGTTAAAACCTACGAGCAGTACTTC. Protein product: CASSFLPSGVKTYEQYF. The full variable domain, completed using reference TRBV28 and TRBJ2-7, is DVKVTQSSRYLVKRTGEKVFLECVQDMDHENMFWYRQDPGLGLRLIYFSYDVKMKEKGDIPEGYSVSREKKERFSLILESASTNQTSMYLCASSFLPSGVKTYEQYFGPGTRLTVT.

The V gene is TRBV3-1, the J gene TRBJ2-4; 9 nucleotides agree with TRBD2. The CDR3 is 17 residues long. Trimming removed 7 bases from V and 2 bases from J; junction bases left unmatched: 12. Germline values: CDR1 LGHDT, CDR2 YNNKEL (reference sequence). The CDR3 loop reads CASIRGCGRATKNIQYF. CDR3 DNA sequence: TGTGCCAGCATAAGGGGGTGCGGGAGGGCCACCAAAAACATTCAGTACTTC.

The chain carries TRBV6-2 or TRBV6-3 and TRBJ2-5, with unresolved D. This CDR3 is 15 amino acids long. The V gene lost 2 bases and the J gene lost 0 bases, with 10 bases spanning the gap. Germline V gene data show CDR1 as MNHEY and CDR2 as SVGEGT. CDR3 in DNA: TGTGCCAGCAGTTACGGTGAGGTAGACCAAGAGACCCAGTACTTC. Translated: CASSYGEVDQETQYF.

The table lists this clonotype with many counts. The chain carries TRBV12-3 or TRBV12-4 and TRBJ1-5; TRBD1 might be the D (5 bases). CDR3 length: 13 residues. The V gene lost 4 bases and the J gene lost 4 bases, with 8 bases spanning the gap. The CDR3 DNA is TGTGCCAGCAGTTCCAGGGAAAATCAGCCCCAGCATTTT. It codes for CASSSRENQPQHF.

This clonotype was seen repeatedly, ten times or more. The chain couples TRBV9 to TRBJ1-2, with a weak D call TRBD1 (5 bases). Germline CDR1 and CDR2: SGDLS and YYNGEE. V was cut by 5 bases and J by 0 bases, with 14 bases left in between. The CDR3 runs to 15 residues. The CDR3 nucleotides read TGTGCCAGCAGTGTTACCGGGACCACTAACTATGGCTACACCTTC. It encodes CASSVTGTTNYGYTF.

The J gene is TRBJ1-5, the V gene TRBV7-8, with 9 bases that match TRBD1. V lost 5 bases and J lost 6; bases outside the gene matches: 8. Germline values: CDR1 SGHVS, CDR2 FQNEAQ. The length of the CDR3 is 15 residues. This chain's CDR3 is CASSRGQGWIQPQHF. The CDR3 DNA is TGTGCCAGCAGCCGCGGACAGGGGTGGATTCAGCCCCAGCATTTT.

This clonotype showed up many times. The chain carries TRBV19 and TRBJ1-1, with a weak D call TRBD1 (6 bases). Trimming left V 3 bases short and J 11 bases short, with 19 bases between. Germline assignment: CDR1 LNHDA and CDR2 SQIVND (reference sequence). The CDR3 loop spans 14 amino acids. CDR3 nucleotides: TGTGCCAGTAGTATCCTCCGGGACATGAACAGGGCTTTCTTT. Translated, it gives CASSILRDMNRAFF.

This clonotype was recorded at least ten times. The gene calls are TRBV6-5 and TRBJ2-5; 7 bases map to TRBD1. The CDR3 loop spans 13 amino acids. CDR1 and CDR2 (germline): MNHEY, SVGAGI. The trim removed 6 bases at V and 5 bases at J, leaving 6 bases unmatched. CDR3 sequence: CASRTGIGETQYF. The CDR3 DNA is TGTGCCAGCAGGACAGGGATAGGGGAGACCCAGTACTTC.

This clonotype appeared many times. The rearrangement links TRBV19 to TRBJ1-1; TRBD1 matches 7 bases. Germline values: CDR1 LNHDA, CDR2 SQIVND (reference sequence). The junction had 11 bases not matched to a gene; V was cut back by 6 bases and J by 4 bases. CDR3 size: 15 residues. The CDR3 sequence: CASSLGAQGTTEAFF. For the CDR3, the DNA is TGTGCCAGTAGCCTTGGGGCACAGGGGACCACTGAAGCTTTCTTT.

This clonotype came up many times. The gene calls are TRBV30 and TRBJ1-5; maybe TRBD1 (6 bases). CDR3 size: 13 residues. Germline CDR1 reads GTSNPN; CDR2 reads SVGIG (reference sequence). Trimming cost V 5 bases and J 7 bases, with 15 bases left between them. Here the CDR3 reads CAWGGGQYQPQHF. The DNA for the CDR3 is TGTGCCTGGGGAGGGGGACAATACCAGCCCCAGCATTTT.

Many counts were recorded for this clonotype. The V and J genes are TRBV20-1 and TRBJ2-7, with D unresolved. The V end was cut by 0 bases, the J end by 4 bases, with 7 bases between. The CDR3 runs to 12 residues. Germline lookup yields CDR1 DFQATT and CDR2 SNEGSKA (reference sequence). The CDR3 DNA is TGCAGTGCTAGAGATTCTAAGTACGAGCAGTACTTC. Protein sequence: CSARDSKYEQYF.

The sample holds many counts of this clonotype. The rearrangement links TRBV6-5 to TRBJ2-2, with 8 bases lining up with TRBD1. The length of the CDR3 is 15 residues. With 10 bases clipped from V and 6 bases from J, the junction kept 13 bases outside the gene matches. The germline gives CDR1 MNHEY, CDR2 SVGAGI. CDR3 sequence: CATGETGAFAGELFF. CDR3 DNA: TGTGCCACGGGAGAGACAGGGGCGTTCGCCGGGGAGCTGTTTTTT.

The table lists this clonotype with many counts. The rearrangement links TRBV5-1 to TRBJ2-5; 7 nucleotides line up with TRBD1. The germline gives CDR1 SGHRS, CDR2 YFSETQ. The CDR3 contains 17 residues. Trimming removed 4 bases from V and 4 bases from J; junction bases left unmatched: 16. The CDR3 sequence is CASSNRQGGFMVETQYF. The DNA of the CDR3 is TGCGCCAGCAGCAACAGACAGGGTGGCTTTATGGTAGAGACCCAGTACTTC.

This clonotype has ten or more counts. J is TRBJ1-6 and V is TRBV5-1; 12 bases fit TRBD1. Trimming cost V 4 bases and J 6 bases; bases outside gene matches: 2. In germline, CDR1 is SGHRS, CDR2 YFSETQ. The CDR3 has 15 residues. Here the CDR3 reads CASSGTGGPNSPLHF. CDR3 nucleotide sequence: TGCGCCAGCAGCGGGACAGGGGGCCCTAATTCACCCCTCCACTTT.

This clonotype showed up many times. The chain is built from TRBV7-8 and TRBJ2-2; a weak D match, TRBD2 (7 bases). Germline-derived CDR1 and CDR2 are SGHVS and FQNEAQ. CDR3 size: 13 residues. V was clipped by 10 bases and J by 4 bases, with 13 bases between them. The DNA of the CDR3 is TGTGCCACTTACGGGGGGCTCACCGGGGAGCTGTTTTTT. Protein product: CATYGGLTGELFF. Together with reference TRBV7-8 and TRBJ2-2, the CDR3 gives the full variable domain: GAGVSQSPRYKVAKRGQDVALRCDPISGHVSLFWYQQALGQGPEFLTYFQNEAQLDKSGLPSDRFFAERPEGSVSTLKIQRTQQEDSAVYLCATYGGLTGELFFGEGSRLTVL.

The sample holds many counts of this clonotype. The chain is built from TRBV7-2 and TRBJ2-7; D gene uncertain. Looked up from germline, CDR1 is SGHTA and CDR2 is FQGNSA. The germline V and J ends were trimmed by 5 bases and 0 bases, with 14 bases remaining between them. This CDR3 has 15 amino acids. In nucleotides, the CDR3 is TGTGCCAGCAGCCCCCAAGCCGTCTTCTCCTACGAGCAGTACTTC. Translation gives CASSPQAVFSYEQYF.

Remarks on this clonotype: A clone one base away is much larger, so this may be a read error. The chain links TRBV12-3 or TRBV12-4 to TRBJ1-2, with D uncertain. V was clipped by 3 bases and J by 4 bases, with 12 bases between them. CDR3 length: 14 amino acids. Written as DNA, the CDR3 is TGTGCCAGCAGTTTGCCCCCGGACCCCTATGGCTACACCTTC. Protein sequence: CASSLPPDPYGYTF.

This clonotype has more than one count but fewer than ten. This chain joins TRBV6-1 and TRBJ1-2, with 9 positions matching TRBD1. This CDR3 spans 15 amino acids. Germline V gene sequence: CDR1 MNHNS, CDR2 SASEGT. The ends lost 5 bases at V and 5 bases at J; junction bases unmatched: 9. The CDR3 loop is CASSISGTGSYGYTF. The CDR3 coding sequence is TGTGCCAGCAGTATCTCAGGGACAGGGAGTTATGGCTACACCTTC.